Detailed here is one TCR beta chain. CDR1 and CDR2 from the germline V gene are DFQATT and SNEGSKA (reference sequence). After removal of 3 bases from V and 5 bases from J, the junction contained 6 bases not matched to a gene. The CDR3 is 15 amino acids. The sample is drawn from a study of response to subunit inactivated influenza vaccine. In TCRdb, the RT-PCR reads were re-called with MiXCR into one record per CDR3 protein. The sample has about 540,000 distinct CDR3 sequences, under 25% seen once; the top ten hold 2.5% to 3.5%. This sample was also put to use in a study of T cells expressing NK-cell markers. That paper states: With UMIs, 5'RACE template switching was used to make TCR beta cDNA.

The gene calls are TRBV20-1 and TRBJ2-1; 11 nucleotides agree with TRBD2. This clonotype was sampled from a man aged 50-60 years who received an inactivated influenza vaccine. Sequenced here: CD4+ T cells sorted from PBMCs, sampled 11 to 12 days after vaccination. The CDR3 here is CSASLLGLADNEQFF. The CDR3 DNA reads as TGCAGTGCTAGTCTGCTGGGACTAGCGGACAATGAGCAGTTCTTC.